The T cell receptor (beta chain) under discussion was sequenced for a study of T-cell memory formation after mild COVID-19 (dated by TCRdb to about 2021). Context from the whole study: Most TCR sequence clusters were specific to one of the two donors. In a couple of donors, T-cell clones that expanded and contracted after mild COVID-19 were tracked by sequencing TCRalpha and TCRbeta repertoires over time. The cohort comprised two young, previously healthy adult volunteers, one female and one male.

The paper's findings and limits, for the study overall: Contracting CD4+ clones appeared mostly in the CM and EM memory subsets, whereas CD8+ clones were enriched in EMRA. The second-wave clones that peaked on day 37 were not confirmed to be SARS-CoV-2 specific. Some responding clones were found in pre-infection memory, which suggests that pre-existing cross-reactive memory T cells took part in the SARS-CoV-2 response. Only two mild cases were covered in the study, and larger cohorts including severe cases with pre-infection samples were considered necessary. Clones contracting from day 15 to 85 had balanced CD4/CD8 phenotypes, while a second wave expanding from day 15 to 37 was biased towards CD4+.

In the germline V gene (reference sequence), CDR1 corresponds to LNHDA and CDR2 to SQIVND. V was cut back by 8 bases and J by 5 bases, leaving a gap of 19 bases between them. The CDR3, from cysteine to phenylalanine, totals 14 residues. The read is trimmed to its CDR3 DNA, 42 bases read in frame from base 1. These reads were obtained on an Illumina NovaSeq 6000. cDNA libraries for TCRalpha and TCRbeta were prepared by 5'RACE using constant-segment primers, with sample barcodes and unique molecular identifiers added. Trizol reagent was used to extract RNA from every sample. Libraries were amplified in two PCR steps, with a second sample barcode and Illumina TruSeq adapters added in the second step. Sequencing of the libraries was done on an Illumina NovaSeq, producing 2 x 150 bp paired-end reads. For the original study's pipeline: The reads were demultiplexed and collapsed into UMI-guided consensus sequences using migec v1.2.7. Using mixcr v2.1.11, UMI consensuses were aligned to TRA and TRB V and J templates and then assembled into clonotypes. A clonotype was counted as expanded or contracted only if both edgeR and NoisET called the change significant, with noise models trained on biological replicates. For edgeR calls, the thresholds were a false discovery rate-adjusted p below 0.01 and a log2 fold-change of 1. As an exploratory analysis of dynamics, max-normalized trajectories of the 1000 most abundant clonotypes were examined with PCA combined with hierarchical clustering. Separately sequenced CD4+ and CD8+ repertoires were used to assign a CD4 or CD8 phenotype to each responding clone. TCRdb reran the public reads through fastp at Q25 and MiXCR, keeping productive beta chains. Identical CDR3 protein sequences are pooled into one entry, listed with their most common genes and DNA. Here the V and J calls rest on TCRdb's processing, not on the authors' analysis. This sample holds a few hundred thousand distinct CDR3 sequences; about 24% were observed only once. The ten largest clones capture roughly 8.7% of the sample.

To note about this clonotype: The target of this receptor is not known. No qualities accompany the bases; no much larger clone lies one base away.

PBMCs were isolated by Ficoll-Paque density gradient centrifugation. The rearranged segments are TRBV19 and TRBJ2-7, with the D gene too uncertain to name. The sequence came from an adult woman who had mild COVID-19 (a few samples of this study predate the infection). The sample titles of this study are shuffled in the database, so cell type and time point are left out; the donor was told from shared clones. The sequenced sample consisted of PBMCs or a T cell subset sorted from them (not recorded which). The nucleotide sequence reads TGTGCCAGTGGGAATGACATAGCCGGCGACGAGCAGTACTTC. Its protein is CASGNDIAGDEQYF. Full variable domain (CDR3 extended with the reference TRBV19 and TRBJ2-7 proteins): DGGITQSPKYLFRKEGQNVTLSCEQNLNHDAMYWYRQDPGQGLRLIYYSQIVNDFQKGDIAEGYSVSREKKESFPLTVTSAQKNPTAFYLCASGNDIAGDEQYFGPGTRLTVT.